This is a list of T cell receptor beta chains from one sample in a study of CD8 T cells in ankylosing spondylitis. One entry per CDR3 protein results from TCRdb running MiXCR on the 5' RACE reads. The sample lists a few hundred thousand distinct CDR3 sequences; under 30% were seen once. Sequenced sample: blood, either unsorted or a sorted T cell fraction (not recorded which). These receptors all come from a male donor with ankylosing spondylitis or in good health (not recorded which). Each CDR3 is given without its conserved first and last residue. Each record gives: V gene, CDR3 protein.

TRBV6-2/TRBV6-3	ASNEQGVSYGYT
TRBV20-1	SATTFGGLNQPQH
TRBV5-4	ASSFRDRGPDTQY
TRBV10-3	AISETGQVTDEQY
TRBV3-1	ASSPAGQARNSPLH
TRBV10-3	AISEFELAGGDTQY
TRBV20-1	SARDPPGNEQF
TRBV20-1	SASSGTGVTDTQY
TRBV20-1	SAGQGGNRQNEQF
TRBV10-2	ASRLTSTDTQY
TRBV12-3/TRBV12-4	ASSLAGKPLVQY
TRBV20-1	SARDRRGGYEQY
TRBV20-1	SARGQALETQY
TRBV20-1	SATGLPGQETQY
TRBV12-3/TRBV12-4	ASSLGLASNEQF
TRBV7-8	ASSLTWGANQETQY
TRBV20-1	SAREELGLAMTYEQY
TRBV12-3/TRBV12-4	ASSLGTADTDTQY
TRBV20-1	SATRTDGYT
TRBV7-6	ASGRGGRYGYT
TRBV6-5	ASSYSQYSNYGYT
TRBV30	AWSTYGGSAGYT
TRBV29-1	SVVVGSTDTQY
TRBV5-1	ASSLGGLAIRETQY
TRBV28	ASSSPGGVGEKLF
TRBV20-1	SEAGTGNEQF
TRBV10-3	AISRSGTRNYNEQF
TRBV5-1	ASSLRSQETQY
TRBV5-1	ASRGSGAGNTEAF
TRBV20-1	SARTGGGGAGGYT
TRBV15	ATSRGDSHTDTQY
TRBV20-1	SARPGTGAYEQY
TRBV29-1	SVVYSKNIQY
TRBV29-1	SVVRTPGSTDTQY
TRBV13	ASSQADRGLNYGYT
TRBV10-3	AAAGESTDTQY
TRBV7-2	ASTHSGGANEQF
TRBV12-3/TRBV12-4	ASSLDGYNSPLH
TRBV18	ASSPLATHRTDTQY
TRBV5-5	ASSPTPMRDEQY
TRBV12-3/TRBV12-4	ASSLFTDTEAF
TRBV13	ASSRVWVLGDTQY
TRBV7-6	ASSVRGRETQY
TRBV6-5	ASSYRPRTGNSPLH
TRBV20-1	SARPSTDTQY
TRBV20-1	SARAGQGEKTQY
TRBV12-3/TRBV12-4	ASSLGLLNTEAF
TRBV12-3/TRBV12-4	ASRPTPRSNEQF
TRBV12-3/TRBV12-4	ASSVLRGGMDTGELF
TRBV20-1	SADTGTIAYTQY
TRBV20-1	SARADEAF
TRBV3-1	ASLGRTNTEAF
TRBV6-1	ASSEVWAGQETQY